The clone carrying this TCR beta chain was found once. The data stem from a study of shared clonotypes between healthy human individuals. Study-level information: Three CD4 naive, three CD4 memory, two CD8 naive and one CD8 memory plate were used per donor.

This table comes from immunoSEQ multiplex PCR, and its TCRdb copy is limited to in-frame clones, with some not included. There are about 2.3 million clones in the sample; about nine tenths occur only once, and 0.3% to 0.45% lies in the top ten. The sample consisted of naive CD4+ T cells from PBMCs. Subset reported: CD45RA+ positively selected. The TCR originated in a man between 18 and 29 years old in good health. Some clones in this sample may be carry-over from other donors' samples.

The DNA of the CDR3 is TGTGCCAGCAGCGCAGAAATGAACACTGAAGCTTTCTTT. This codes for CASSAEMNTEAFF. This chain connects TRBV9 to TRBJ1-1; D not certain. The CDR3 totals 13 residues. The germline V gene encodes CDR1 SGDLS and CDR2 YYNGEE. V lost 3 bases and J 0 bases, leaving 6 bases between the germline ends. The full variable domain, rest sourced from reference TRBV9 and TRBJ1-1, is DSGVTQTPKHLITATGQRVTLRCSPRSGDLSVYWYQQSLDQGLQFLIQYYNGEERAKGNILERFSAQQFPDLHSELNLSSLELGDSALYFCASSAEMNTEAFFGQGTRLTVV.